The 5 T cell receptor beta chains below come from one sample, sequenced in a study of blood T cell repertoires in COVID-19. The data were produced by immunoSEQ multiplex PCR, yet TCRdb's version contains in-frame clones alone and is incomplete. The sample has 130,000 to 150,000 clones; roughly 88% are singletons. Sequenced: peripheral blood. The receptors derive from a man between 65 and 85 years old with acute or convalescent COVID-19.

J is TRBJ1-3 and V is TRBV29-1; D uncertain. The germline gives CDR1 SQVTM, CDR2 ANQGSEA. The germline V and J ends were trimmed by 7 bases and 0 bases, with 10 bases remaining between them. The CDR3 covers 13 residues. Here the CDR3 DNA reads TGCAGCGCCGCGGGTAGCTCTGGAAACACCATATATTTT. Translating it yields CSAAGSSGNTIYF.

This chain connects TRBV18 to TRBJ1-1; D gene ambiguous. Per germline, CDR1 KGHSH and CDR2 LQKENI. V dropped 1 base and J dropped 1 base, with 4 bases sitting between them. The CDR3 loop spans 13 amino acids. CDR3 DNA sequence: TGTGCCAGCTCACCACAGCAGAACACTGAAGCTTTCTTT. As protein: CASSPQQNTEAFF.

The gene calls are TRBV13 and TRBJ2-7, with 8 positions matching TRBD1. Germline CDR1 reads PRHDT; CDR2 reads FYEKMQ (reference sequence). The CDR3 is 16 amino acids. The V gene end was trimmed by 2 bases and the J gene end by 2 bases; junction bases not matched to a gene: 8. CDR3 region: CASSLRTGQEPYEQYF. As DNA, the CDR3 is TGTGCCAGCAGCTTACGAACGGGACAGGAACCCTACGAGCAGTACTTC.

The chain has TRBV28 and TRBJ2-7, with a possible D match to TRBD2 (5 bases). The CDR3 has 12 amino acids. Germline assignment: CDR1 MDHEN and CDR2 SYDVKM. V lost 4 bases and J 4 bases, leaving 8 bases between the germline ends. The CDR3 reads CASSSGVYEQYF. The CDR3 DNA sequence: TGTGCCAGCAGTTCCGGGGTTTACGAGCAGTACTTC.

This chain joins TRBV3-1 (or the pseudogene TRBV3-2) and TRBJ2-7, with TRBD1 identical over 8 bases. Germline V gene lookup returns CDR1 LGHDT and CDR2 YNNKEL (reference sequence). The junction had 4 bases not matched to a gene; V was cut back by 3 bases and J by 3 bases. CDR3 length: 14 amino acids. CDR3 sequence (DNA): TGTGCCAGCAGCCACCTCGGACAGGGCTACGAGCAGTACTTC. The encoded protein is CASSHLGQGYEQYF.